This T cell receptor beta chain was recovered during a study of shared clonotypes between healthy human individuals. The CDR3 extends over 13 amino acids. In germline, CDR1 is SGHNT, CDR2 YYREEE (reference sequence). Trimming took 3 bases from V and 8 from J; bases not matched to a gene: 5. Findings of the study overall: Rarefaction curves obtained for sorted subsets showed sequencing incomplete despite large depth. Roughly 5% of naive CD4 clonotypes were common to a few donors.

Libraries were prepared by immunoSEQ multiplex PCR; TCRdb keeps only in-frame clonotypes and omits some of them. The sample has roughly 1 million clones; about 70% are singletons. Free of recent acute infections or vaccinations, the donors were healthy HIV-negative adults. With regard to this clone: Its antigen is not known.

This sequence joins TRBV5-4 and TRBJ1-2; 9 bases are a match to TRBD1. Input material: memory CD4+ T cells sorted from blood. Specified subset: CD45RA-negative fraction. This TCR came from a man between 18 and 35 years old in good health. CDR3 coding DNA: TGTGCCAGCAGCTGGGACAGGGTGGAGGGCTACACCTTC. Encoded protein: CASSWDRVEGYTF.